Sequencing of this T cell receptor (beta chain) was carried out in a study of technical replicates of blood from a handful of donors. Assay used: immunoSEQ multiplex PCR; TCRdb lists only in-frame clones, some missing. The sample lists fewer than 90,000 clones, approximately 94% seen once, with approximately 0.25% in the top ten. Germline V CDR1 and CDR2: LNHDA, SQIVND (reference sequence). V lost 4 bases to trimming and J lost 2 bases, with 12 bases between them. This CDR3 region has 14 residues. The sample comprised T cells isolated from PBMCs. The TCR comes from a human donor in good health. V is TRBV19 and J is TRBJ2-7, with D possibly matching TRBD2 (6 bases). The CDR3 nucleotides read TGTGCCAGTAGTAGGGCACTAGCCGCCTACGAGCAGTACTTC. Its translation is CASSRALAAYEQYF.